The present TCR beta chain was sequenced within a study of CD8 T cells in Susac syndrome (dated by TCRdb to between 2018 and 2020). With regard to the full study: Of the Susac syndrome patients who were sequenced, 5 or 6 had clinically active disease and about eight were in clinical remission. At the time of blood withdrawal, Susac syndrome patients were either therapy-naive, taking corticosteroids (with some also receiving IVIg), or on IVIg alone. Whether CD8+ T cell activation and differentiation in Susac syndrome was antigen driven was tested using repertoire sequencing. The study compared CD8+ T cell repertoire clonality among over 9 healthy donors, approximately 14 Susac syndrome patients and roughly 16 multiple sclerosis patients. Study-wide findings and limitations: Susac syndrome CD8+ repertoires showed clonal expansion, highest in CD8+ TEMRA cells and greater in clinically active than remitting patients. The number of individuals in the TCR sequencing and HLA analysis was recognized as being relatively small. Sixteen Susac-specific public clones were identified in the total CD8+ repertoire, and about 5 Susac-specific public clones were identified in the CD8+ TEMRA repertoire.

The CDR3 runs 14 amino acids, cysteine and phenylalanine included. Solely the CDR3 DNA is kept, with 42 bases framed from the first base. V is shortened by 5 bases, J by 4 bases, and the region joining them spans 14 bases. CDR1 and CDR2 are read off the germline V gene as SGHTA and FQGTGA. RNA was extracted using the RNeasy kit, and about 0.5 to 1 ug of the RNA was reverse transcribed with random hexamers. The immunoSEQ multiplex PCR assay, which covers 54 Vbeta and 13 Jbeta segments, was used to amplify TCR beta CDR3 regions. PCR amplification bias was corrected using a synthetic template baseline for primer optimization and computational correction. As for how the authors treated the data: Reads were annotated to V, D and J genes according to IMGT and were analyzed with immunoSEQ Analyzer, with only productive sequences retained. Clonality was computed as one minus Shannon entropy normalized by log2 of the number of productive unique sequences. Public and private clones were assessed among the 100 most prevalent clones of each patient and control. Clones were defined as Susac-specific when absent from the healthy and MS cohorts, from about a thousand published viral clones and from other ImmuneACCESS disease sequences. TCRdb ran its own pipeline on the public reads, namely fastp trimming at Q25 and MiXCR clone calling, and kept in-frame beta chains. Each entry is one CDR3 protein sequence, shown with its most common DNA and genes. TCRdb, not the authors, supplied the V and J calls. Recorded for this sample are around 90,000 distinct CDR3 sequences; approximately 96% of them occurred a single time. Of the sample, 0.55% to 0.75% is held by the ten largest clones.

Peripheral blood CD8+ and CD4+ T cells from healthy donors, Susac syndrome patients and multiple sclerosis patients were profiled by high-throughput TCR beta sequencing. The Susac syndrome patients fulfilled recently defined diagnostic criteria for either definite or probable disease. Bulk CD8+ and CD4+ T cells were purified by magnetic negative isolation, whereas CD8+ TEMRA cells were enriched by FACS. Blood was drawn into EDTA tubes, processed within 24 hours, and PBMCs were isolated by density gradient centrifugation. PBMCs intended for TCR sequencing were cryopreserved in liquid nitrogen and were subsequently thawed in a 37 degrees C water bath. The sorted or isolated CD4+, CD8+ and CD8+ TEMRA cells had a purity of 90% or higher. This clonotype has a single count. The antigen this receptor binds is unknown. The record has no base qualities; no much larger clone is one base away. Weak support is all one read offers.

The rearranged chain carries TRBV7-3 and TRBJ1-2, and possibly TRBD1, on 5 matching bases. The receptor was isolated from a human donor with Susac syndrome. Sequences were obtained from CD8+ T cells from PBMCs. CDR3 protein: CASSQGPGFYGYTF. The DNA sequence is as follows: TGTGCCAGCAGCCAAGGGCCAGGGTTCTATGGCTACACCTTC.